The T cell receptor (beta chain) under discussion was sequenced for a study of identical twins. TCRdb processed the 5' RACE reads anew with MiXCR; each CDR3 protein has one entry. The data contain about 210,000 distinct CDR3 sequences, over 8% of them singletons. V dropped 4 bases and J dropped 3 bases, with 18 bases sitting between them. The CDR3 is 16 amino acids. CDR1 SNHLY and CDR2 FYNNEI come from the germline V gene. Sequenced material: memory (CD45RO+) T cells sorted from blood. The receptor comes from a woman under 30 in good health. This rearrangement joins TRBV2 to TRBJ2-5; D could derive from TRBD1 or TRBD2 (5 bases each). The CDR3 nucleotides are TGTGCCAGCAGTGGACGATTTACCGGGGCGGAAGAGACCCAGTACTTC. It codes for CASSGRFTGAEETQYF.